The 18 T cell receptor beta chains reported below all come from one sample, sequenced in a study of T cell responses to AZD1222 COVID-19 vaccine. Repertoires were generated with immunoSEQ multiplex PCR, while TCRdb's copy carries only in-frame clones and drops some. The sample has around 100,000 clones; 85% to 90% are singletons. The sequencing here drew on peripheral blood, taken on day 0 of AZD1222 vaccination. Source of these receptors: an adult in good health.

This chain uses TRBV18 with TRBJ2-7; the match to TRBD1 covers 9 bases. There are 13 residues in the CDR3. Germline V lookup: CDR1 KGHSH, CDR2 LQKENI. V trimming: 4 bases; J trimming: 7 bases; junction bases outside the gene matches: 5. The CDR3 sequence is CASSLQGAGEQYF. Here the CDR3 DNA reads TGTGCCAGCTCACTACAGGGGGCTGGGGAGCAGTACTTC.

J is TRBJ2-7 and V is TRBV25-1, with a tentative D call TRBD2 (5 bases). Deletions cut 1 base from V and 3 bases from J, with 16 bases between. CDR3 size: 16 residues. The germline V gene encodes CDR1 MGHDK and CDR2 SYGVNS. The CDR3 region has the DNA TGTGCCAGCAGTGAATCCTCGGGGAGTTTGAGCTACGAGCAGTACTTC. It is translated as CASSESSGSLSYEQYF.

The V call is TRBV7-9, the J call TRBJ2-5; 8 nucleotides agree with TRBD2. This CDR3 contains 15 residues. V trimming: 3 bases; J trimming: 5 bases; junction bases outside the gene matches: 8. Germline V gene data show CDR1 as SEHNR and CDR2 as FQNEAQ (reference sequence). CDR3 bases: TGTGCCAGCAGCTTGACGCGGGGGGCCGGGGAGACCCAGTACTTC. This sequence encodes CASSLTRGAGETQYF.

This clone was seen once. The rearrangement uses TRBV13 and TRBJ2-4; TRBD2 agrees at 9 bases. J was trimmed by 5 bases and V by 5 bases; bases with no gene match: 16. Germline CDR1 PRHDT, CDR2 FYEKMQ (reference sequence). The CDR3 consists of 18 residues. CDR3 protein: CASSLLPRAGGVENIQYF. The CDR3 DNA reads as TGTGCCAGCAGCCTGCTGCCGCGAGCGGGAGGAGTTGAAAACATTCAGTACTTC.

The chain has TRBV27 and TRBJ2-1, with a possible D match to TRBD1 (6 bases). CDR1 is MNHEY, CDR2 SMNVEV, per germline (reference sequence). This CDR3 comprises 15 residues. The V gene lost 5 bases and the J gene lost 4 bases, with 15 bases spanning the gap. CDR3 in DNA: TGTGCCAGCAGTCCTCGGACAGATCCGTACAATGAGCAGTTCTTC. Amino acids: CASSPRTDPYNEQFF.

This chain uses TRBV6-5 with TRBJ1-1; TRBD1 matches 9 bases. Germline CDR1 MNHEY, CDR2 SVGAGI. The CDR3 runs 12 residues. With V trimmed by 7 bases and J by 11 bases, 8 bases remained unmatched. CDR3 region: CASTLGGQGAFF. The DNA of the CDR3 is TGTGCCAGCACCCTAGGAGGACAGGGGGCTTTCTTT.

This chain connects TRBV7-4 to TRBJ1-4, with 10 bases fitting TRBD1. Trimming cost V 5 bases and J 6 bases; bases outside gene matches: 18. CDR1 and CDR2 (germline): SGHVT, SQSDAQ. This CDR3 spans 19 amino acids. CDR3 in amino acids: CASSAFGDRGSGWDEKLFF. The CDR3 region has the DNA TGTGCCAGCAGCGCGTTCGGGGACAGGGGTTCTGGATGGGATGAAAAACTGTTTTTT.

The chain links TRBV7-9 to TRBJ2-5; D ambiguous. CDR3 length: 15 amino acids. The V gene's germline CDR1 is SEHNR and CDR2 FQNEAQ (reference sequence). Trimming stripped 5 bases from V and 1 base from J, with 14 bases between. The CDR3 DNA reads as TGTGCCAGCAGCCCCTCGGTACAGATCCAAGAGACCCAGTACTTC. Residues: CASSPSVQIQETQYF.

The count of this clone is one. This chain links TRBV7-8 with TRBJ1-5; 8 nucleotides match TRBD1. CDR3 length equals 15 residues. The junction had 5 bases not matched to a gene; V was cut back by 5 bases and J by 2 bases. Germline CDR1 SGHVS, CDR2 FQNEAQ. The CDR3 region is CASSPGTGGNQPQHF. The CDR3 DNA reads TGTGCCAGCAGCCCAGGGACAGGCGGCAATCAGCCCCAGCATTTT.

This clone has only one observation. This sequence joins TRBV28 and TRBJ1-1, with unresolved D. The length of the CDR3 is 11 residues. The germline CDR1 and CDR2 sequences are MDHEN and SYDVKM. V was clipped by 8 bases and J by 2 bases, with 6 bases between them. CDR3 DNA: TGTGCCAGCGAGGGAAACACTGAAGCTTTCTTT. As protein: CASEGNTEAFF.

This clone was counted a single time. This chain links TRBV27 with TRBJ2-7, with 12 bases aligning to TRBD2. Germline lookup yields CDR1 MNHEY and CDR2 SMNVEV (reference sequence). The CDR3 has 17 residues. Unmatched junction bases numbered 5, after V lost 2 bases and J lost 0 bases. CDR3 residues: CASSLVGTSGRSYEQYF. As DNA, the CDR3 is TGTGCCAGCAGTTTAGTAGGGACTAGCGGGCGCTCCTACGAGCAGTACTTC.

The V gene is TRBV19, the J gene TRBJ2-1, with 12 bases matching TRBD2. The J segment lost 7 bases and the V segment lost 6 bases, leaving 16 bases of the junction unmatched. CDR3 length: 18 residues. CDR1 LNHDA and CDR2 SQIVND come from the germline V gene (reference sequence). The CDR3 here is CASSIYPSGGGFWNEQFF. DNA for the CDR3: TGTGCCAGTAGCATCTATCCTAGCGGGGGGGGTTTTTGGAATGAGCAGTTCTTC.

The chain is built from TRBV28 and TRBJ2-1, with unresolved D. The CDR3 covers 13 residues. Germline CDR1 is MDHEN and CDR2 is SYDVKM. Trimming left V 8 bases short and J 6 bases short, with 14 bases between. CDR3 region: CASLGESRNEQFF. The CDR3 DNA follows: TGTGCCAGCCTAGGAGAATCGCGCAATGAGCAGTTCTTC. The full variable domain, completed using reference TRBV28 and TRBJ2-1, is DVKVTQSSRYLVKRTGEKVFLECVQDMDHENMFWYRQDPGLGLRLIYFSYDVKMKEKGDIPEGYSVSREKKERFSLILESASTNQTSMYLCASLGESRNEQFFGPGTRLTVL.

This chain links TRBV3-1 (or the pseudogene TRBV3-2) with TRBJ1-1; D call uncertain. This CDR3 region has 15 residues. CDR1 LGHDT and CDR2 YNNKEL come from the germline V gene (reference sequence). The germline V and J ends were trimmed by 0 bases and 1 base, with 9 bases remaining between them. DNA of the CDR3: TGTGCCAGCAGCCAAGATCTTAACCCGAACACTGAAGCTTTCTTT. It codes for CASSQDLNPNTEAFF.

This clone was observed a few times. The CDR3 protein is CASSYFRGGALEQFF. CDR3 in DNA: TGTGCCAGCAGTTACTTCCGCGGGGGGGCGCTCGAGCAGTTCTTC. The rearrangement links TRBV6-2 or TRBV6-3 to TRBJ2-1; 9 nucleotides match TRBD2. Trimming cost V 1 base and J 10 bases; bases outside gene matches: 8. The CDR3 extends over 15 amino acids. Germline CDR1 reads MNHEY; CDR2 reads SVGEGT.

The genes are TRBV5-4 and TRBJ2-1, with unresolved D. This CDR3 region has 13 residues. The germline gives CDR1 SGHNT, CDR2 YYREEE (reference sequence). V gave up 4 bases and J gave up 6 bases, with 11 bases separating them. The CDR3 sequence: CASSRLDPNEQFF. The CDR3 DNA sequence: TGTGCCAGCAGCCGACTCGACCCCAATGAGCAGTTCTTC. The full variable domain, its missing parts supplied by reference TRBV5-4 and TRBJ2-1, is ETGVTQSPTHLIKTRGQQVTLRCSSQSGHNTVSWYQQALGQGPQFIFQYYREEENGRGNFPPRFSGLQFPNYSSELNVNALELDDSALYLCASSRLDPNEQFFGPGTRLTVL.

The chain employs TRBV15 and TRBJ1-3; a weak D match, TRBD1 (5 bases). The CDR3 runs 18 residues. V was clipped by 3 bases and J by 0 bases, with 18 bases between them. Per the germline V gene, CDR1 is LNHNV and CDR2 is YYDKDF (reference sequence). In DNA form, the CDR3 reads TGTGCCACCAGCAGCCCTAGGGGCGGAGAACGCTCTGGAAACACCATATATTTT. This encodes CATSSPRGGERSGNTIYF.

The chain recombines TRBV5-1 with TRBJ2-1; D is possibly TRBD2 (5 bases). Trimming shortened V by 1 base and J by 5 bases, and 13 bases separated the two germline ends. This CDR3 comprises 15 residues. Per germline, CDR1 SGHRS and CDR2 YFSETQ. In DNA, the CDR3 is TGCGCCAGCAGCTTGTTGATCCGGGATAACAATGAGCAGTTCTTC. Amino acid sequence: CASSLLIRDNNEQFF.